This TCR beta chain is from a study of blood T cells in healthy people across ages. Healthy Caucasian individuals from Russia aged 6 to 90 were enrolled as donors. They isolated at least 7 million PBMCs from each sample. Whole-study results and caveats: Both higher diversity and more naive CD4+ cells marked long-lived donors when set against aged donors.

Using a J-beta primer mix together with a sample-barcoded 5' primer, a second PCR was run for roughly 6 to 12 cycles. With 12 random nucleotides, a template-switch adaptor tagged each individual cDNA molecule. A single record per CDR3 protein comes from TCRdb applying MiXCR to the 5' RACE reads. In the table there are 910,000 or so distinct CDR3 sequences, just over 50% of which are singletons. This CDR3 is 16 amino acids long. Germline CDR1 reads DFQATT; CDR2 reads SNEGSKA (reference sequence). V was cut by 0 bases and J by 4 bases, with 16 bases left in between. This clonotype has only a few counts. Its antigen remains unknown.

Sequencing was done on a sample of blood. This receptor was identified in a woman aged 60-75 years in good health. The chain carries TRBV20-1 and TRBJ2-1; D gene ambiguous. The DNA of the CDR3 is TGCAGTGCTAGAGATCGGGCACGCCTCAGATACAATGAGCAGTTCTTC. Translating gives CSARDRARLRYNEQFF.